These 19 T cell receptor beta chains came from one sample sequenced in a study of T-cell memory formation after mild COVID-19. TCRdb used MiXCR to reprocess the 5' RACE reads, holding one entry per CDR3 protein. The sample lists hundreds of thousands of distinct CDR3 sequences, approximately 15% occurring once. Input material: PBMCs or a T cell subset sorted from them (not recorded which). Receptor source: a man aged 18 to 30 who had mild COVID-19 (a few samples of this study predate the infection). Cell type and time point are not known.

This clonotype was seen many times. V usage is TRBV7-2 and J usage is TRBJ2-3; no definite D call. The CDR3 length is 15 residues. The germline CDR1 and CDR2 sequences are SGHTA and FQGNSA. V gave up 2 bases and J gave up 0 bases, with 9 bases separating them. The chain's CDR3 is CASSLQSVSTDTQYF. The CDR3 DNA reads TGTGCCAGCAGCTTACAAAGCGTTAGCACAGATACGCAGTATTTT.

This rearrangement joins TRBV28 to TRBJ1-2, with TRBD1 matching over 11 bases. Germline V gene sequence: CDR1 MDHEN, CDR2 SYDVKM. The V and J ends lost 5 bases and 6 bases, in that order; junction bases with no gene match: 14. The CDR3 has 17 amino acids. The CDR3: CASSPTTRDRGGHGYTF. The CDR3 bases are TGTGCCAGCAGTCCGACGACCCGGGACAGGGGGGGGCATGGCTACACCTTC.

This chain uses TRBV7-9 with TRBJ1-1; 10 positions match TRBD1. Trimming at V came to 6 bases and at J to 8 bases, leaving 3 bases not matched to a gene. The germline CDR1 and CDR2 sequences are SEHNR and FQNEAQ (reference sequence). The CDR3 has 12 residues. The CDR3 is CASSRGQGEAFF. The CDR3 DNA sequence: TGTGCCAGCAGTCGGGGACAGGGGGAAGCTTTCTTT.

The V and J genes are TRBV4-1 and TRBJ2-2; D gene unclear. This CDR3 is built from 13 residues. CDR1 MGHRA and CDR2 YSYEKL come from the germline V gene. The V gene lost 0 bases and the J gene lost 7 bases, with 6 bases spanning the gap. Written as DNA, the CDR3 is TGCGCCAGCAGCCAAGACAATGTCGGGGAGCTGTTTTTT. Amino acids: CASSQDNVGELFF.

This clonotype occurred a few times. The chain joins TRBV6-6 to TRBJ2-2; 7 nucleotides match TRBD2. The CDR3 runs 16 residues. Germline assignment: CDR1 MNHNY and CDR2 SVGAGI (reference sequence). J lost 0 bases, V lost 7 bases, and 8 bases had no gene match. CDR3 region: CASIQTSNANTGELFF. CDR3 nucleotides: TGTGCCAGCATTCAGACTAGCAACGCGAACACCGGGGAGCTGTTTTTT.

This clonotype was observed a few times. This chain connects TRBV20-1 to TRBJ2-1; the D is unclear. Germline loops: CDR1 DFQATT, CDR2 SNEGSKA (reference sequence). The CDR3 length is 13 residues. Trimming shortened V by 2 bases and J by 0 bases, and 5 bases separated the two germline ends. The CDR3 DNA reads TGCAGTGCTAGACCTAGCTCCTACAATGAGCAGTTCTTC. This codes for CSARPSSYNEQFF.

The gene calls are TRBV15 and TRBJ1-2; TRBD1 agrees at 7 bases. The ends lost 4 bases at V and 0 bases at J; junction bases unmatched: 8. Looked up from germline, CDR1 is LNHNV and CDR2 is YYDKDF (reference sequence). The CDR3 is 16 residues long. In nucleotides, the CDR3 is TGTGCCACCAGCATCGGACAGGTCCTTACTAACTATGGCTACACCTTC. Translated: CATSIGQVLTNYGYTF.

J is TRBJ1-1 and V is TRBV20-1; D may be TRBD1 (6 bases). The V gene's germline CDR1 is DFQATT and CDR2 SNEGSKA (reference sequence). The CDR3 consists of 14 residues. V was pared by 3 bases and J by 1 base, with 12 bases between. The CDR3 DNA is TGCAGTGCTAGTGCGGGGGGGCCGAACACTGAAGCTTTCTTT. The encoded protein is CSASAGGPNTEAFF.

The genes are TRBV18 and TRBJ2-5; D is tentatively TRBD1 or TRBD2 (5 bases each). Germline-derived CDR1 and CDR2 are KGHSH and LQKENI. Trimming left V 8 bases short and J 4 bases short, with 14 bases between. The CDR3 consists of 13 residues. The CDR3 DNA is TGTGCCAGCCAACTCCCAGGGACAGAGACCCAGTACTTC. Translation gives CASQLPGTETQYF.

CDR3 coding DNA: TGCGCCAGCAGCCCGCGGCCCGAGACAGGGAGTGACTCTGGGGCCAACGTCCTGACTTTC. Its protein is CASSPRPETGSDSGANVLTF. This chain connects TRBV4-3 to TRBJ2-6, with 7 bases matching TRBD1. CDR3 length equals 20 residues. The germline gives CDR1 LGHNA, CDR2 YSLEER. J gave up 0 bases and V 4 bases, and 15 bases lay outside the gene matches.

The table lists this clonotype with many counts. The gene calls are TRBV10-3 and TRBJ1-1; D is unresolved. CDR1 ENHRY and CDR2 SYGVKD come from the germline V gene. CDR3 length: 13 amino acids. The ends were cut back, 6 bases at V and 0 bases at J, with 8 bases in the middle. DNA of the CDR3: TGTGCCATCAGGTTAAGTATGAACACTGAAGCTTTCTTT. This translates into CAIRLSMNTEAFF.

This clonotype occurred a few times. V is TRBV5-6 and J is TRBJ1-1; unclear D gene. Germline CDR1 and CDR2: SGHDT and YYEEEE. This CDR3 comprises 16 residues. Trimming took off 4 bases at V and 3 bases at J, with 19 bases between the two ends. CDR3 protein: CASSTRRWQKYTEAFF. For the CDR3, the DNA is TGTGCCAGCAGCACCCGTAGGTGGCAGAAATACACTGAAGCTTTCTTT.

In this sample, this clonotype turned up many times. The V and J genes are TRBV23-1 and TRBJ2-6, with 9 bases aligning to TRBD1. TRBV23-1 falls under the ORF class, with uncertain function. With V trimmed by 2 bases and J by 18 bases, 11 bases remained unmatched. The CDR3 sequence is 14 residues long. CDR3 in amino acids: CASSQAPQRTGATF. The DNA for the CDR3 is TGCGCCAGCAGTCAAGCGCCACAGAGGACAGGGGCGACTTTC.

In its sample, this clonotype was seen a few times. This chain links TRBV19 with TRBJ2-3; 11 nucleotides align to TRBD2. The V gene's germline CDR1 is LNHDA and CDR2 SQIVND (reference sequence). The CDR3 runs 15 residues. The V and J ends lost 11 bases and 1 base, in that order; junction bases with no gene match: 8. CDR3 in amino acids: CAPRTSGSCTDTQYF. Written as DNA, the CDR3 is TGTGCCCCACGGACTAGCGGGTCTTGCACAGATACGCAGTATTTT. Together with reference TRBV19 and TRBJ2-3, the CDR3 gives the full variable domain: DGGITQSPKYLFRKEGQNVTLSCEQNLNHDAMYWYRQDPGQGLRLIYYSQIVNDFQKGDIAEGYSVSREKKESFPLTVTSAQKNPTAFYLCAPRTSGSCTDTQYFGPGTRLTVL.

The V and J genes are TRBV5-6 and TRBJ2-1; no firm D call. Per the germline V gene, CDR1 is SGHDT and CDR2 is YYEEEE. The CDR3 runs to 15 residues. V gave up 0 bases and J gave up 0 bases, with 7 bases separating them. The CDR3 DNA reads TGTGCCAGCAGCTTGGTCAGCAGCTCCTACAATGAGCAGTTCTTC. This encodes CASSLVSSSYNEQFF.

The chain has TRBV20-1 and TRBJ2-1, with D perhaps TRBD2 (7 bases). V dropped 0 bases and J dropped 8 bases, with 17 bases sitting between them. Per germline, CDR1 DFQATT and CDR2 SNEGSKA (reference sequence). The CDR3 spans 15 residues. The CDR3 DNA sequence: TGCAGTGCTAGAGATGTCGGGGGGCCCCCCCATGAGCAGTTCTTC. Translating gives CSARDVGGPPHEQFF.

This chain links TRBV20-1 with TRBJ1-2; a possible D gene is TRBD1 (5 bases). Trimming left V 1 base short and J 8 bases short, with 17 bases between. This CDR3 contains 14 residues. Germline V gene lookup returns CDR1 DFQATT and CDR2 SNEGSKA (reference sequence). The CDR3 bases are TGCAGTGCTAGAGGGGGGACCCCCGGCGTGGGCTACACCTTC. This encodes CSARGGTPGVGYTF.

This clonotype has just a few counts. The chain has TRBV28 and TRBJ2-7; possibly TRBD2 for D (6 bases). CDR3 size: 13 residues. Germline CDR1 and CDR2: MDHEN and SYDVKM. Trimming removed 6 bases at V and 3 bases at J, with 12 bases between. CDR3 region: CASSLPGVYEQYF. DNA of the CDR3: TGTGCCAGCAGCTTGCCGGGGGTCTACGAGCAGTACTTC.

This clonotype was seen only a few times. The gene calls are TRBV7-6 and TRBJ2-3, with 10 bases that match TRBD1. The CDR3 is 15 amino acids. CDR1 and CDR2 (germline): SGHVS, FNYEAQ. Losses at the gene ends were 5 bases for V and 4 bases for J; bases not matched to a gene: 6. The CDR3, as DNA: TGTGCCAGCAGCGTAACCGGGACAGGGGCAGATACGCAGTATTTT. Protein sequence: CASSVTGTGADTQYF.